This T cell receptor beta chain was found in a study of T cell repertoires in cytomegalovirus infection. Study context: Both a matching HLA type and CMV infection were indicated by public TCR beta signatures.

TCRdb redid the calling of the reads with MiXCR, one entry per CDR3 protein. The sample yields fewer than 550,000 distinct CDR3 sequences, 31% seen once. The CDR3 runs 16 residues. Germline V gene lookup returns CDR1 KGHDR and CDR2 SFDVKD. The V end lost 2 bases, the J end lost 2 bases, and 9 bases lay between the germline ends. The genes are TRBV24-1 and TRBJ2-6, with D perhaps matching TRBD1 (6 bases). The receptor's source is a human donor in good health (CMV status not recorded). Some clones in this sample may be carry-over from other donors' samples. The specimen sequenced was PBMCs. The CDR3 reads CATSDSSGAGANVLTF. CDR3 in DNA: TGTGCCACCAGTGATTCCTCAGGGGCTGGGGCCAACGTCCTGACTTTC.